The 10 T cell receptor beta chains reported below all come from one sample, sequenced in a study of shared clonotypes between healthy human individuals. Libraries were prepared by immunoSEQ multiplex PCR; TCRdb keeps only in-frame clonotypes and omits some of them. The data contain millions of clones, 85% to 95% of them singletons. Sample: naive CD4+ T cells sorted from blood. The sample's subset: CD45RA+ positively selected. Every receptor here comes from a man younger than 30 in good health.

This chain uses TRBV27 with TRBJ1-5; 8 positions match TRBD1. Germline V gene data show CDR1 as MNHEY and CDR2 as SMNVEV (reference sequence). V lost 5 bases and J lost 4; bases outside the gene matches: 7. This CDR3 is built from 15 residues. CDR3 amino acids: CASSLSGGQNQPQHF. CDR3 in DNA: TGTGCCAGCAGTCTCTCAGGGGGCCAAAATCAGCCCCAGCATTTT.

The chain couples TRBV7-6 to TRBJ2-3, with 7 bases that match TRBD2. V lost 5 bases and J lost 4; bases outside the gene matches: 12. Germline CDR1 SGHVS, CDR2 FNYEAQ. The CDR3 totals 16 residues. The CDR3 is CASSPLSGAVSDTQYF. The CDR3 DNA sequence: TGTGCCAGCAGCCCCCTCAGCGGGGCTGTATCAGATACGCAGTATTTT.

The V gene is TRBV11-3, the J gene TRBJ2-5; weak D call: TRBD1 (6 bases). Trimming pared 5 bases from V and 2 bases from J, leaving 6 bases between. This CDR3 spans 12 amino acids. Germline assignment: CDR1 SGHNT and CDR2 YENEEA. This chain's CDR3 is CASSGQQETQYF. CDR3 nucleotide sequence: TGTGCCAGCAGCGGACAGCAAGAGACCCAGTACTTC.

The chain is built from TRBV9 and TRBJ2-2, with D maybe TRBD1 (5 bases). The tail of the sequence fits TRBJ1-3 better, so the J call may be wrong. Germline V CDR1 and CDR2: SGDLS, YYNGEE. The CDR3 is made up of 14 amino acids. CDR3 in DNA: TGTGCCAGCAGCGTAGCACAGGCTGGAAACACCATATATTTT. As protein: CASSVAQAGNTIYF.

A note on this clone: Other DNA sequences from this sample encode an identical CDR3 as well. The V gene is TRBV30, the J gene TRBJ1-5; D unclear. The CDR3 runs to 13 residues. CDR1 is GTSNPN, CDR2 SVGIG, per germline (reference sequence). The V gene lost 1 base and the J gene lost 7 bases, with 11 bases spanning the gap. The CDR3 DNA sequence: TGTGCCTGGAGTGGGCAGGTTGGACAGCCCCAGCATTTT. The encoded protein is CAWSGQVGQPQHF.

This rearrangement joins TRBV9 to TRBJ2-7; D may be TRBD2 (6 bases). CDR1 SGDLS and CDR2 YYNGEE come from the germline V gene. Trimming stripped 7 bases from V and 2 bases from J, with 16 bases between. There are 14 residues in the CDR3. CDR3 coding DNA: TGTGCCAGCGGTAGGGGCGGGAACACCTACGAGCAGTACTTC. Amino acids: CASGRGGNTYEQYF.

The V and J genes are TRBV13 and TRBJ2-5; 7 nucleotides agree with TRBD1. After removal of 5 bases from V and 6 bases from J, the junction contained 3 bases not matched to a gene. The CDR3 is made up of 12 amino acids. In germline, CDR1 is PRHDT, CDR2 FYEKMQ (reference sequence). CDR3 amino acids: CASSQQGKTQYF. CDR3 sequence (DNA): TGTGCCAGCAGCCAACAGGGGAAGACCCAGTACTTC.

A word on this clone: Other DNA sequences in this specimen translate into the identical CDR3. This chain uses TRBV30 with TRBJ1-3; 7 nucleotides agree with TRBD1. The length of the CDR3 is 15 residues. The germline CDR1 and CDR2 sequences are GTSNPN and SVGIG (reference sequence). With V trimmed by 1 base and J by 1 base, 4 bases remained unmatched. CDR3 amino acids: CAWSAQQGSGNTIYF. The DNA for the CDR3 is TGTGCCTGGAGTGCTCAACAGGGGTCTGGAAACACCATATATTTT. The whole variable domain, filled in from reference TRBV30 and TRBJ1-3, reads SQTIHQWPATLVQPVGSPLSLECTVEGTSNPNLYWYRQAAGRGLQLLFYSVGIGQISSEVPQNLSASRPQDRQFILSSKKLLLSDSGFYLCAWSAQQGSGNTIYFGEGSWLTVV.

With regard to this clone: Other DNA sequences from this sample encode an identical CDR3 as well. V gene TRBV5-4 combines with J gene TRBJ2-3, with D possibly being TRBD2 (5 bases). Germline V gene lookup returns CDR1 SGHNT and CDR2 YYREEE (reference sequence). The CDR3 length is 13 residues. V was shortened by 0 bases and J by 4 bases, with 6 bases between the two germline ends. CDR3 region: CASSLVGADTQYF. The DNA of the CDR3 is TGTGCCAGCAGCTTGGTCGGGGCAGATACGCAGTATTTT.

The chain joins TRBV4-1 to TRBJ2-7; perhaps D is TRBD1 or TRBD2 (5 bases each). This CDR3 contains 14 residues. Trimming shortened V by 4 bases and J by 4 bases, and 14 bases separated the two germline ends. Germline V gives CDR1 MGHRA, CDR2 YSYEKL. The CDR3 DNA sequence: TGCGCCAGCAGCCCCCCCAATGAGGGGTACGAGCAGTACTTC. Protein: CASSPPNEGYEQYF.